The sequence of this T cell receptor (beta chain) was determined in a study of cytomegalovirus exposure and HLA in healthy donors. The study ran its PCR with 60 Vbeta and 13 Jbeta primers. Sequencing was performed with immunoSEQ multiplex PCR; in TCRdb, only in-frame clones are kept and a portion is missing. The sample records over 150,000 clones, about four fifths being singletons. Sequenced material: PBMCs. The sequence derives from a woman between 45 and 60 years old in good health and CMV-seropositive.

The CDR3 spells CASSLVVTSGGGEQYF. The CDR3 region has the DNA TGTGCCAGCAGCTTAGTTGTTACTAGCGGGGGTGGGGAGCAGTACTTC. The chain uses TRBV7-2 and TRBJ2-7; 11 bases match TRBD2. V lost 1 base to trimming and J lost 7 bases; unmatched junction nucleotides: 9. Germline V gives CDR1 SGHTA, CDR2 FQGNSA. The CDR3 totals 16 residues.